This entry is about one T cell receptor (beta chain). The entry originates in a study of blood T cell repertoires in COVID-19. For the study at large: In each case, the material was cDNA or gDNA derived from T cells, B-cell-depleted T cells, or PBMCs.

The assay was immunoSEQ multiplex PCR, and TCRdb's table has in-frame clones only and misses some. This sample carries 120,000 or so clones, 65% to 85% of them seen once, and the ten largest clones take under 6%. The sequenced sample consisted of peripheral blood. The clonotype comes from a man older than 75 with active or convalescent COVID-19.

In nucleotides, the CDR3 is TGTGCCAGCAGTTTACTTCAGGGGTACAATGAGCAGTTCTTC. Its translation is CASSLLQGYNEQFF. V is TRBV28 and J is TRBJ2-1; tentative D call: TRBD1 (6 bases). There are 14 residues in the CDR3. Trimming stripped 2 bases from V and 4 bases from J, with 9 bases between. Germline V lookup: CDR1 MDHEN, CDR2 SYDVKM.